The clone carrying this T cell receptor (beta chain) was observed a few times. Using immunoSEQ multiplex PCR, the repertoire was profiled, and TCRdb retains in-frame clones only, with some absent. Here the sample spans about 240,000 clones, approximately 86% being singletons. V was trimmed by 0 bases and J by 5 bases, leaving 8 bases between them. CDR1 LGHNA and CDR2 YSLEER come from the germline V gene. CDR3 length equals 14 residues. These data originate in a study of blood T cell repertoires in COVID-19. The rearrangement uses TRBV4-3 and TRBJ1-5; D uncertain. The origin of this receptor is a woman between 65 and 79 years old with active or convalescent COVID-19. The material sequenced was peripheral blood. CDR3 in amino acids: CASSQDSGHQPQHF. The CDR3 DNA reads TGCGCCAGCAGCCAAGATTCAGGTCATCAGCCCCAGCATTTT.